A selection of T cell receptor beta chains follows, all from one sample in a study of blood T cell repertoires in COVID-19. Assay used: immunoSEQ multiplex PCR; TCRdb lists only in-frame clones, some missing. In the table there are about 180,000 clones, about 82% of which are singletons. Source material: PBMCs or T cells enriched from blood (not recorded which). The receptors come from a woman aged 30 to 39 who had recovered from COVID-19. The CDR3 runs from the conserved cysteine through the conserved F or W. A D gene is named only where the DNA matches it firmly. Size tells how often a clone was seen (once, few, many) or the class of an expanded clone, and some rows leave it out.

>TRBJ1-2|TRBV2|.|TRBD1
CASTLPGQGAHGYTF
TGTGCCAGCACCCTACCGGGACAGGGGGCTCATGGCTACACCTTC
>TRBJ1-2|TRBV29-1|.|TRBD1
CSAVTGPYGYTF
TGCAGCGCAGTGACAGGGCCCTATGGCTACACCTTC
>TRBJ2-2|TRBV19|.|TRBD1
CASSFLGTANTGELFF
TGTGCCAGTAGTTTCCTCGGGACAGCGAACACCGGGGAGCTGTTTTTT
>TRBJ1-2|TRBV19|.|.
CASSISTAVHYGYTF
TGTGCCAGTAGTATTTCGACAGCAGTTCACTATGGCTACACCTTC
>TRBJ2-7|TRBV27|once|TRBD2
CASSPTSGRSYEQYF
TGTGCCAGCAGTCCGACTAGCGGGAGGTCCTACGAGCAGTACTTC
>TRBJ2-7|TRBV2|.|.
CASSEESGRSNEQYF
TGTGCCAGCAGTGAAGAGAGTGGCAGGTCTAACGAGCAGTACTTC
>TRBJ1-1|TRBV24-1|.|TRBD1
CATTGTGKPEAFF
TGTGCCACCACGGGGACAGGGAAACCTGAAGCTTTCTTT
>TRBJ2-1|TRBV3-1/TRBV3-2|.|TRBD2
CASSPREGTYNEQFF
TGTGCCAGCAGCCCCCGGGAGGGAACCTACAATGAGCAGTTCTTC
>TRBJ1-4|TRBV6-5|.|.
CAGHVHMNYEKLFF
TGTGCCGGACACGTACACATGAACTATGAAAAACTGTTTTTT
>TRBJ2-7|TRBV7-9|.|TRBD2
CASSLFTSGREEQYF
TGTGCCAGCAGCTTATTTACTAGCGGGAGGGAAGAGCAGTACTTC
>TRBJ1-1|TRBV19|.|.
CASRLPYRADTEAFF
TGTGCCAGTCGACTTCCCTACAGGGCAGACACTGAAGCTTTCTTT
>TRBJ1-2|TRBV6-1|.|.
CASSDRENYGYTF
TGTGCCAGCAGTGATCGGGAGAACTATGGCTACACCTTC
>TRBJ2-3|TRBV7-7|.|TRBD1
CASSITGGGTDTQYF
TGTGCCAGCAGCATTACAGGGGGCGGGACAGATACGCAGTATTTT
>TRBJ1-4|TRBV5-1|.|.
CASSLQGTNEKLFF
TGCGCCAGCAGTTTACAGGGTACAAATGAAAAACTGTTTTTT
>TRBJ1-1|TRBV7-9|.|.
CASSLGGLMNTEAFF
TGTGCCAGCAGCTTAGGTGGACTAATGAACACTGAAGCTTTCTTT
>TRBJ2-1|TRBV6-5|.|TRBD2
CASSYRGTSGLGEQFF
TGTGCCAGCAGTTACCGAGGGACTAGCGGGTTAGGTGAGCAGTTCTTC
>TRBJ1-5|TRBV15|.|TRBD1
CATYGGRTGGSYQPQHF
TGTGCCACCTACGGAGGAAGGACAGGGGGATCGTATCAGCCCCAGCATTTT
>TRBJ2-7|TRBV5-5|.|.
CASSITGYEQYF
TGTGCCAGCAGCATAACGGGGTACGAGCAGTACTTC
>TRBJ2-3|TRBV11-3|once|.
CASSPRDTDTQYF
TGTGCCAGCAGCCCCCGGGACACAGATACGCAGTATTTT
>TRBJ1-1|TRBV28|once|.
CASSQNTEAFF
TGTGCCAGCAGCCAGAACACTGAAGCTTTCTTT
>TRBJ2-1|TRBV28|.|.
CASSFTGNHEQFF
TGTGCCAGCAGTTTCACAGGGAACCATGAGCAGTTCTTC
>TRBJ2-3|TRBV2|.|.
CANPLDWARTDTQYF
TGTGCCAATCCCCTGGACTGGGCACGCACAGATACGCAGTATTTT
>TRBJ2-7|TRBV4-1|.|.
CASSQLHPGQNLYEQYF
TGCGCCAGCAGCCAACTTCATCCTGGACAGAACCTTTACGAGCAGTACTTC
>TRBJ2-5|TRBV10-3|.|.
CAIGGQPQETQYF
TGTGCCATCGGCGGACAACCGCAAGAGACCCAGTACTTC
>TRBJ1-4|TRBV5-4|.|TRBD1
CASSYTLGQGAATNEKLFF
TGTGCCAGCAGCTATACTCTAGGACAGGGGGCTGCAACTAATGAAAAACTGTTTTTT
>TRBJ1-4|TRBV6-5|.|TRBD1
CASRDLGQGSEKLFF
TGTGCCAGCAGGGACCTTGGACAGGGAAGTGAAAAACTGTTTTTT
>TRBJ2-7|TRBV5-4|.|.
CASSLGTREQYF
TGTGCCAGCAGCCTCGGGACTCGCGAGCAGTACTTC
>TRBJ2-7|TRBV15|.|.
CATSRVQNSYEQYF
TGTGCCACCAGCAGAGTCCAAAACTCCTACGAGCAGTACTTC
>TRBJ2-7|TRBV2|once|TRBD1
CASSVGGQGVWQYF
TGTGCCAGCAGTGTAGGCGGACAGGGGGTTTGGCAGTACTTC
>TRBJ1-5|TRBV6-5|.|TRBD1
CASSSDRGDQPQHF
TGTGCCAGCAGTTCCGACAGGGGGGATCAGCCCCAGCATTTT
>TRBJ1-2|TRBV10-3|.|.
CAISEGQTNYGYTF
TGTGCCATCAGTGAGGGACAGACGAACTATGGCTACACCTTC
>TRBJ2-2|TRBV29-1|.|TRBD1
CGGWGQLNTGELFF
TGCGGCGGGTGGGGACAGCTTAACACCGGGGAGCTGTTTTTT
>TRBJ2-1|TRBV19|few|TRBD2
CARFLTSGVYNEQFF
TGTGCCAGATTCCTTACTAGCGGCGTTTACAATGAGCAGTTCTTC
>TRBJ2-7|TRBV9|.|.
CASSRDGGPYEQYF
TGTGCCAGCAGCCGGGACGGGGGACCCTACGAGCAGTACTTC
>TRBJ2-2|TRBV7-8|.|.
CASSLVGTRNTGELFF
TGTGCCAGCAGCTTAGTCGGGACAAGGAACACCGGGGAGCTGTTTTTT
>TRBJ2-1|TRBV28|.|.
CASSLGTEQFF
TGTGCCAGCAGTTTAGGCACTGAGCAGTTCTTC
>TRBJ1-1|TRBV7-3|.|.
CASSLAGAGTEAFF
TGTGCCAGCAGCTTAGCAGGGGCGGGTACTGAAGCTTTCTTT